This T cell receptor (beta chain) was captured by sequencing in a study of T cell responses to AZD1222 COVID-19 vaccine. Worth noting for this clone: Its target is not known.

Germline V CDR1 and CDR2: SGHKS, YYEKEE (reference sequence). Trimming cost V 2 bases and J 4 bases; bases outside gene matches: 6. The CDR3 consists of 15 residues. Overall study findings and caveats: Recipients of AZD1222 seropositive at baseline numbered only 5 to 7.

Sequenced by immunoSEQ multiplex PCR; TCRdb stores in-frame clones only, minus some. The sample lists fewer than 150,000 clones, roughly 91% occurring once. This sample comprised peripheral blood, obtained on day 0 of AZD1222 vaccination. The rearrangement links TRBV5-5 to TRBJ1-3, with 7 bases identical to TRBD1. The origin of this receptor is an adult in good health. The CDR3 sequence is CASSFGTVQGNTIYF. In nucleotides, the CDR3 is TGTGCCAGCAGCTTTGGGACAGTACAGGGAAACACCATATATTTT.